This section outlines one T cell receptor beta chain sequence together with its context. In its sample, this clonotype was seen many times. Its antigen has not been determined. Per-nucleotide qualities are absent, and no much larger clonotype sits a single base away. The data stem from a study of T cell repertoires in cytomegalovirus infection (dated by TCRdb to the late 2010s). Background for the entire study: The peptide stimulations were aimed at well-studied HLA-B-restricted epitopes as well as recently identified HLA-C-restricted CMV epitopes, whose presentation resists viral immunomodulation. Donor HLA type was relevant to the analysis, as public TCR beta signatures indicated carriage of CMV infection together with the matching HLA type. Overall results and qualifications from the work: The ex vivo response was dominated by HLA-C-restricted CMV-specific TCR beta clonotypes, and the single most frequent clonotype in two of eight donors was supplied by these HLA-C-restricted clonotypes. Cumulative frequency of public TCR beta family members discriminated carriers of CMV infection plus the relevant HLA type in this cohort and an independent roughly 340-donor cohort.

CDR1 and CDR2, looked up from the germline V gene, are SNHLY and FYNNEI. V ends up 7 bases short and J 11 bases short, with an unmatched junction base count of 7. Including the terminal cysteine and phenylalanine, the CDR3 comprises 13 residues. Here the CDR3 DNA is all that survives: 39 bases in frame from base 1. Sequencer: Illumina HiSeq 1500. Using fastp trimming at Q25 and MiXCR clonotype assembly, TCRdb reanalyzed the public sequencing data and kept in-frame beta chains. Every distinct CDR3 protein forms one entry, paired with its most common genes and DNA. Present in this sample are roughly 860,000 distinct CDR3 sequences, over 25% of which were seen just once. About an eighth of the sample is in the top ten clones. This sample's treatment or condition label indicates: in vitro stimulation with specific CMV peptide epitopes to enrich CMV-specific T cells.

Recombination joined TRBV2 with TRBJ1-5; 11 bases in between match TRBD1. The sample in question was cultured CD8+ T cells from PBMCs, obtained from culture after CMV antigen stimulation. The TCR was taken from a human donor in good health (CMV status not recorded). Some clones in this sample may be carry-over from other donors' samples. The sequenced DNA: TGTGCCAGCACGGACAGGGGGCCCCTAACCCAGCATTTT. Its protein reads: CASTDRGPLTQHF.